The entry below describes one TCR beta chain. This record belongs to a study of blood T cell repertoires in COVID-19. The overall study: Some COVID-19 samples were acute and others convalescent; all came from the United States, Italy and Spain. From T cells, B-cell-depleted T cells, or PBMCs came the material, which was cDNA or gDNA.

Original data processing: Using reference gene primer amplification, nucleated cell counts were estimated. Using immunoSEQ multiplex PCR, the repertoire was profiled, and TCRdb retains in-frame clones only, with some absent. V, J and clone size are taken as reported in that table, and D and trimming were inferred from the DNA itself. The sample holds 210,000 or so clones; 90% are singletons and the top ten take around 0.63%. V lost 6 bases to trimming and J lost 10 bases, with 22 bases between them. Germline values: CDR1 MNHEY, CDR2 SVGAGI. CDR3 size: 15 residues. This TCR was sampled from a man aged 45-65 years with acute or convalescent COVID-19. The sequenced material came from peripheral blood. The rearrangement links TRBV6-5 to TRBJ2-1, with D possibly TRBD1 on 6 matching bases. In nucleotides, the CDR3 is TGTGCCAGCAGCCCAAGGCTGGGCAGGGGTCCGGAGCAGTTCTTC. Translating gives CASSPRLGRGPEQFF.